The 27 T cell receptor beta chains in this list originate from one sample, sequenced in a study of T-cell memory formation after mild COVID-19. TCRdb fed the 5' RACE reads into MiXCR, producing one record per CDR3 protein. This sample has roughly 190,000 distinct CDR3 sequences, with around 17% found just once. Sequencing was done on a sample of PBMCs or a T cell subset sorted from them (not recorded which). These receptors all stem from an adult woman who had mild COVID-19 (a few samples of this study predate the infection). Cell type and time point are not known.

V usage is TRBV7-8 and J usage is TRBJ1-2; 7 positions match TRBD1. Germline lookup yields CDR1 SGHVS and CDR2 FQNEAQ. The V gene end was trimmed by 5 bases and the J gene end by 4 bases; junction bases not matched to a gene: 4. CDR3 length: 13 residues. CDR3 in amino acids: CASSPGQRYGYTF. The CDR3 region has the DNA TGTGCCAGCAGCCCGGGACAGCGCTATGGCTACACCTTC.

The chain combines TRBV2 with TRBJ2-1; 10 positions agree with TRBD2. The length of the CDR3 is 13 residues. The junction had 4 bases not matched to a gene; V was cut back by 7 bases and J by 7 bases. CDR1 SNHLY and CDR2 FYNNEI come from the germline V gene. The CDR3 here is CASKLAGINEQFF. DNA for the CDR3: TGTGCCAGCAAACTAGCGGGGATAAATGAGCAGTTCTTC.

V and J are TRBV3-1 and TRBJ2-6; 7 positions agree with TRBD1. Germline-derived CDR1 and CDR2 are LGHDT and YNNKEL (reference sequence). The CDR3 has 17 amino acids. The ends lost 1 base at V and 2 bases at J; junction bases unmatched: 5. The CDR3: CASSQAKGATGANVLTF. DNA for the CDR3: TGTGCCAGCAGCCAAGCAAAGGGGGCGACTGGGGCCAACGTCCTGACTTTC.

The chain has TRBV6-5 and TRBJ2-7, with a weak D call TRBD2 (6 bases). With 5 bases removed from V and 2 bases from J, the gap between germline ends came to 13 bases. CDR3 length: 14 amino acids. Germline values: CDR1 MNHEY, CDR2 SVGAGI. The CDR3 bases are TGTGCCAGCAGTCGGGAGTCCAGGGCCTACGAGCAGTACTTC. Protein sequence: CASSRESRAYEQYF.

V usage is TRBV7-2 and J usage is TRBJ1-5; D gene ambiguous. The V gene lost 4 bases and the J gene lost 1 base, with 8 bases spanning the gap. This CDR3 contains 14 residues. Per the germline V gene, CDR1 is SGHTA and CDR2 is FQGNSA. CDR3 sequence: CASSSSGSNQPQHF. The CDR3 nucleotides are TGTGCCAGCAGCTCGTCCGGCAGCAATCAGCCCCAGCATTTT.

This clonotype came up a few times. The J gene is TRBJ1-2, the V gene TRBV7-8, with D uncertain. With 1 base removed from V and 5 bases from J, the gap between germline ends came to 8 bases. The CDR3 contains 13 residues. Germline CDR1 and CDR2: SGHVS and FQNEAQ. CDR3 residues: CASSLGGQYGYTF. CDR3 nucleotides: TGTGCCAGCAGCTTAGGGGGTCAGTATGGCTACACCTTC. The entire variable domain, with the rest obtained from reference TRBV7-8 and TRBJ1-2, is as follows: GAGVSQSPRYKVAKRGQDVALRCDPISGHVSLFWYQQALGQGPEFLTYFQNEAQLDKSGLPSDRFFAERPEGSVSTLKIQRTQQEDSAVYLCASSLGGQYGYTFGSGTRLTVV.

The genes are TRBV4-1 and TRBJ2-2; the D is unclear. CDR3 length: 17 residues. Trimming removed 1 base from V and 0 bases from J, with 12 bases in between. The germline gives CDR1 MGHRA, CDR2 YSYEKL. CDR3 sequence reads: CASSQGRTETNTGELFF. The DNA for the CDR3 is TGCGCCAGCAGCCAAGGCCGGACGGAGACGAACACCGGGGAGCTGTTTTTT.

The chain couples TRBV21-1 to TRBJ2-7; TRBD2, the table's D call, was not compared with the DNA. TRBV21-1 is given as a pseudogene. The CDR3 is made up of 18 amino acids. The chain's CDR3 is CASSETTGLAGVGYEQYF. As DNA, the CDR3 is TGTGCCAGCAGCGAAACCACCGGGCTAGCGGGAGTAGGCTACGAGCAGTACTTC.

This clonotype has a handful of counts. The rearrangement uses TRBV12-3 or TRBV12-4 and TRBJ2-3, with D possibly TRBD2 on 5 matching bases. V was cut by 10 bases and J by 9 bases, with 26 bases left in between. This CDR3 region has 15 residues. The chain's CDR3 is CANTLPRGGGFTQYF. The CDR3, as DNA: TGTGCCAACACCCTCCCCCGGGGTGGTGGGTTCACGCAGTATTTT.

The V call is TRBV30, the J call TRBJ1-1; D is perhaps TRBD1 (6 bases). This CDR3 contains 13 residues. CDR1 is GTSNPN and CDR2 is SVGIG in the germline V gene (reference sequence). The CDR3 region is CAWAPITGFEAFF. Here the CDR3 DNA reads TGTGCATGGGCTCCAATTACAGGGTTTGAAGCTTTCTTT.

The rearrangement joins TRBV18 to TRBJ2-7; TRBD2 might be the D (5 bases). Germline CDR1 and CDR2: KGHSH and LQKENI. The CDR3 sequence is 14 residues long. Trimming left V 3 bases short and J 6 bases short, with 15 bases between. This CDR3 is CASSPPEALAEQYF. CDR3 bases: TGTGCCAGCTCACCTCCGGAGGCTTTAGCCGAGCAGTACTTC.

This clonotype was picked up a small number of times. This chain's CDR3 is CASSLSPGQGTDTQYF. DNA of the CDR3: TGCGCCAGCAGCTTATCACCGGGACAGGGCACAGATACGCAGTATTTT. The chain combines TRBV5-1 with TRBJ2-3, with 8 bases identical to TRBD1. This CDR3 has 16 amino acids. Per germline, CDR1 SGHRS and CDR2 YFSETQ. V lost 2 bases, J lost 1 base, and 6 bases stayed unmatched.

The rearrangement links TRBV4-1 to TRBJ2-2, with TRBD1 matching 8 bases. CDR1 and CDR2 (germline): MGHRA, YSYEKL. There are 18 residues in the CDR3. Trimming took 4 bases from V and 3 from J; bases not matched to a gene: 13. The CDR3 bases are TGCGCCAGCAGCCCAAAGGGGCGGACAGGGTATGACACCGGGGAGCTGTTTTTT. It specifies CASSPKGRTGYDTGELFF.

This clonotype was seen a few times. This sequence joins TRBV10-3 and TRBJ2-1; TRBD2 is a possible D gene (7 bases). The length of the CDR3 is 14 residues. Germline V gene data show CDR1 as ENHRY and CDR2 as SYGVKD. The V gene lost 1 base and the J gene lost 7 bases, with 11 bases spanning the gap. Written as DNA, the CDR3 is TGTGCCATCAGTGAGTGGGGGGGCCGGAATGAGCAGTTCTTC. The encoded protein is CAISEWGGRNEQFF.

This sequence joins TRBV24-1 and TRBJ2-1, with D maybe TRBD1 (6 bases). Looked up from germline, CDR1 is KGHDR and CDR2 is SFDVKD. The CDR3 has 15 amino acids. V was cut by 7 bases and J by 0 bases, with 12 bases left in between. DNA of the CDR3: TGTGCCACCAGCAAACAGGGAAGCTCCTACAATGAGCAGTTCTTC. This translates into CATSKQGSSYNEQFF.

The CDR3 region has the DNA TGTGCCAGCAGTCCCCCCTCTACAAGGGTCAGGTCCTACACCTTC. Translating gives CASSPPSTRVRSYTF. The J gene is TRBJ1-2, the V gene TRBV12-3 or TRBV12-4; D remains ambiguous. The CDR3 extends over 15 amino acids. Deletions cut 5 bases from V and 10 bases from J, with 23 bases between.

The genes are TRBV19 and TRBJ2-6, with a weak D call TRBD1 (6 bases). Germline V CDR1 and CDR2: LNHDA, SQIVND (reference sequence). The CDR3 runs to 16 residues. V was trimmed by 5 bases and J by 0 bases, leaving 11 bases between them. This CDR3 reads CASSPGHISGANVLTF. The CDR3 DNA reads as TGTGCCAGTAGTCCGGGACATATCTCTGGGGCCAACGTCCTGACTTTC.

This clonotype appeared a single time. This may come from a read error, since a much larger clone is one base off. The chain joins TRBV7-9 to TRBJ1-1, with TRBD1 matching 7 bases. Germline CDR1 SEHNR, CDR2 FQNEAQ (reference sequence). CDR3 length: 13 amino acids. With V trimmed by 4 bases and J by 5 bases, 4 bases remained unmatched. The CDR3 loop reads CASSSTGRTEAFF. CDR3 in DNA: TGTGCCAGCAGCTCGACAGGGAGAACTGAAGCTTTCTTT.

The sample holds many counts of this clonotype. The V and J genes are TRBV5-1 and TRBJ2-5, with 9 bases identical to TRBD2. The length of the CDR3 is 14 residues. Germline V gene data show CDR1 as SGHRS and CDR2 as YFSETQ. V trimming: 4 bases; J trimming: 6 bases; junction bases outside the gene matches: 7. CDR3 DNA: TGCGCCAGCAGCCCCCAGAGCGGGGGGAAGACCCAGTACTTC. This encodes CASSPQSGGKTQYF. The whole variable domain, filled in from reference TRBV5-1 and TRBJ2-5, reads KAGVTQTPRYLIKTRGQQVTLSCSPISGHRSVSWYQQTPGQGLQFLFEYFSETQRNKGNFPGRFSGRQFSNSRSEMNVSTLELGDSALYLCASSPQSGGKTQYFGPGTRLLVL.

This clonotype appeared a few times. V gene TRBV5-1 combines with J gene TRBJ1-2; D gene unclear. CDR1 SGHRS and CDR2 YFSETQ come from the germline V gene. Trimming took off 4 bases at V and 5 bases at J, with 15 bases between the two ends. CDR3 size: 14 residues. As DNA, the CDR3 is TGCGCCAGCAGCCGGGAGAGCGGCGGGTATGGCTACACCTTC. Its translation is CASSRESGGYGYTF.

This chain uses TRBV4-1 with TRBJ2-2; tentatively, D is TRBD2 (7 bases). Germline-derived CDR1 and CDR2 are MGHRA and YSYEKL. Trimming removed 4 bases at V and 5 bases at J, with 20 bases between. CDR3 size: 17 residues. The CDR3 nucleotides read TGCGCCAGCAGCCCAGAGGGGGGGGCTTCGAGGACCGGGGAGCTGTTTTTT. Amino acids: CASSPEGGASRTGELFF.

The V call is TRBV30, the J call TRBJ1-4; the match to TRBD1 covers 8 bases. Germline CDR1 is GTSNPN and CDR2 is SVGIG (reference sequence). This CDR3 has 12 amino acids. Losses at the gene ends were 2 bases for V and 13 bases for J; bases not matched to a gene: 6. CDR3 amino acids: CAWSLPGTGLFF. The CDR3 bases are TGTGCCTGGAGTCTTCCCGGGACAGGACTGTTTTTT. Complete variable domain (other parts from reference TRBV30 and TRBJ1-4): SQTIHQWPATLVQPVGSPLSLECTVEGTSNPNLYWYRQAAGRGLQLLFYSVGIGQISSEVPQNLSASRPQDRQFILSSKKLLLSDSGFYLCAWSLPGTGLFFGSGTQLSVL.

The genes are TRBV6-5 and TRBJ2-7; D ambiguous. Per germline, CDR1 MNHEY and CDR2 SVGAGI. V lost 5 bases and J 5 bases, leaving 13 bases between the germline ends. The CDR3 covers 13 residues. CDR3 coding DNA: TGTGCCAGCAGTCGCGTGGCGACGGACGAGCAGTACTTC. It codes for CASSRVATDEQYF.

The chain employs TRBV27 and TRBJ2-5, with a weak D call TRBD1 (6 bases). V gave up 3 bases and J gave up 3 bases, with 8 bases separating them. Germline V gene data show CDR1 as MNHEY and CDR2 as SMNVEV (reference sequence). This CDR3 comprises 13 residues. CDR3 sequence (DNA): TGTGCCAGCAGTTTCCACAGGGAAGAGACCCAGTACTTC. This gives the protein CASSFHREETQYF.

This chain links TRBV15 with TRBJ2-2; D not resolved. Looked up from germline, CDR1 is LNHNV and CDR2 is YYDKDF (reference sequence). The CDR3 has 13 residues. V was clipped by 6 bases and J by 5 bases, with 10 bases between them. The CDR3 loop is CATSLGGTGELFF. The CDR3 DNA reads TGTGCCACCAGTCTAGGCGGAACCGGGGAGCTGTTTTTT.

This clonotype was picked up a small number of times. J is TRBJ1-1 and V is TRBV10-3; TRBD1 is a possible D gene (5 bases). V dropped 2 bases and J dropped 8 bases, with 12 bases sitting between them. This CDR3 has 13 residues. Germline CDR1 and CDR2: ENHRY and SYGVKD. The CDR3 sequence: CAISEAGTDEAFF. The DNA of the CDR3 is TGTGCCATCAGTGAGGCGGGGACGGACGAAGCTTTCTTT.

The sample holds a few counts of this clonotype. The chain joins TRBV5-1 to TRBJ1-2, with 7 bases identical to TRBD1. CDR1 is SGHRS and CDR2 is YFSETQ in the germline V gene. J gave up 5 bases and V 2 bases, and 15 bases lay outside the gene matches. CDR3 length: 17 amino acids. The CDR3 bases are TGCGCCAGCAGCTTTAGGCCTGGGACAGCTACTCAGTATGGCTACACCTTC. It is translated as CASSFRPGTATQYGYTF.